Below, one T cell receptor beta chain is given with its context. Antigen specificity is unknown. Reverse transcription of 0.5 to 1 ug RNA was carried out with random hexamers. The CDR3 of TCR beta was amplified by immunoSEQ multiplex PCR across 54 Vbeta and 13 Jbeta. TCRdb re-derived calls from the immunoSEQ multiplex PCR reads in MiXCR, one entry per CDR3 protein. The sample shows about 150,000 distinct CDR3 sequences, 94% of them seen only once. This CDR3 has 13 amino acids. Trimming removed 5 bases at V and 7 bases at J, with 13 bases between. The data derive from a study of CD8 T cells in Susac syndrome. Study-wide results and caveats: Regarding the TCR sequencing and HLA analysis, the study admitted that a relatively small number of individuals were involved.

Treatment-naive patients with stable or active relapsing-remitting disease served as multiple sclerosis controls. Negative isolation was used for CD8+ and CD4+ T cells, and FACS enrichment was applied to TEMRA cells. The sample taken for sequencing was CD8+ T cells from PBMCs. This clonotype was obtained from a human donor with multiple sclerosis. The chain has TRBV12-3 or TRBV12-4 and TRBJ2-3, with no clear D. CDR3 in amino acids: CASSLNRLNTQYF. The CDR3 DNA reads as TGTGCCAGCAGTCTCAACCGGTTAAATACGCAGTATTTT.